A selection of T cell receptor beta chains follows, all from one sample in a study of technical replicates of blood from a few donors. TCRdb keeps only in-frame clones here, not all; method: immunoSEQ multiplex PCR. The sample records roughly 93,000 clones, 95% being singletons. The specimen was T cells isolated from PBMCs. These TCRs come from a human donor in good health. CDR3s include the opening cysteine and the closing phenylalanine or tryptophan. The D gene is left open where the match is weak. Size tells how often a clone was seen (once, few, many) or the class of an expanded clone, and some rows leave it out.

j_gene: TRBJ1-1
v_gene: TRBV5-1
abundance: few
d_gene: NA
len: 14
CDR3aa: CASSRDNMNTEAFF
CDR3nt: TGCGCCAGCAGCAGGGACAATATGAACACTGAAGCTTTCTTT

j_gene: TRBJ1-2
v_gene: TRBV7-9
abundance: NA
d_gene: TRBD1
len: 16
CDR3aa: CASSLVGQGVNYGYTF
CDR3nt: TGTGCCAGCAGCTTAGTAGGACAGGGAGTAAACTATGGCTACACCTTC

j_gene: TRBJ1-2
v_gene: TRBV25-1
abundance: NA
d_gene: NA
len: 16
CDR3aa: CASSEYMAGWGRGYTF
CDR3nt: TGTGCCAGCAGTGAATATATGGCAGGGTGGGGAAGAGGCTACACCTTC

j_gene: TRBJ1-2
v_gene: TRBV9
abundance: NA
d_gene: TRBD1
len: 14
CDR3aa: CASSARTGPVGYTF
CDR3nt: TGTGCCAGCAGCGCCCGGACAGGGCCGGTGGGCTACACCTTC

j_gene: TRBJ2-1
v_gene: TRBV10-2
abundance: few
d_gene: TRBD2
len: 17
CDR3aa: CASSDPGLAGVGDEQFF
CDR3nt: TGCGCCAGCAGTGACCCTGGACTAGCGGGAGTCGGGGATGAGCAGTTCTTC

j_gene: TRBJ2-3
v_gene: TRBV7-2
abundance: NA
d_gene: NA
len: 15
CDR3aa: CASSRSVARTDTQYF
CDR3nt: TGTGCCAGCAGCCGCAGCGTAGCCCGCACAGATACGCAGTATTTT

j_gene: TRBJ2-7
v_gene: TRBV7-2
abundance: once
d_gene: NA
len: 17
CDR3aa: CASSLRLPGDGHYEQYF
CDR3nt: TGTGCCAGCAGCCTACGACTGCCAGGGGACGGCCACTACGAGCAGTACTTC

j_gene: TRBJ2-7
v_gene: TRBV28
abundance: NA
d_gene: NA
len: 14
CDR3aa: CASNIRASWNEQYF
CDR3nt: TGTGCCAGCAATATCCGTGCTAGCTGGAATGAGCAGTACTTC

j_gene: TRBJ2-2
v_gene: TRBV7-6
abundance: NA
d_gene: TRBD1
len: 18
CDR3aa: CASSYGRTGRSGTGELFF
CDR3nt: TGTGCCAGCAGCTACGGCCGGACAGGGCGGTCGGGCACCGGGGAGCTGTTTTTT

j_gene: TRBJ1-2
v_gene: TRBV10-2
abundance: once
d_gene: NA
len: 11
CDR3aa: CASSGRYGYTF
CDR3nt: TGCGCCAGCAGTGGCCGGTATGGCTACACCTTC

j_gene: TRBJ2-7
v_gene: TRBV19
abundance: NA
d_gene: NA
len: 16
CDR3aa: CASSIGFRGGLSEQYF
CDR3nt: TGTGCCAGTAGTATAGGGTTTAGGGGGGGATTATCCGAGCAGTACTTC

j_gene: TRBJ1-1
v_gene: TRBV4-1
abundance: NA
d_gene: TRBD1
len: 18
CDR3aa: CASSHPLRQGRDDTEAFF
CDR3nt: TGCGCCAGCAGCCACCCACTAAGACAGGGGAGGGATGACACTGAAGCTTTCTTT

j_gene: TRBJ2-5
v_gene: TRBV14
abundance: NA
d_gene: NA
len: 21
CDR3aa: CASSQVRWIRSGPWLGETQYF
CDR3nt: TGTGCCAGCAGCCAAGTACGATGGATTAGGAGCGGGCCTTGGTTAGGGGAGACCCAGTACTTC

j_gene: TRBJ2-2
v_gene: TRBV10-2
abundance: NA
d_gene: TRBD1
len: 15
CDR3aa: CASREPDRGSGELFF
CDR3nt: TGCGCCAGCAGGGAACCGGACAGGGGATCCGGGGAGCTGTTTTTT

j_gene: TRBJ1-5
v_gene: TRBV7-8
abundance: few
d_gene: NA
len: 14
CDR3aa: CASSSGLNNQPQHF
CDR3nt: TGTGCCAGCAGCTCAGGGCTCAACAATCAGCCCCAGCATTTT

j_gene: TRBJ2-5
v_gene: TRBV7-2
abundance: NA
d_gene: NA
len: 15
CDR3aa: CASSIVPGRLRTQYF
CDR3nt: TGTGCCAGCAGCATTGTTCCCGGGAGACTGAGGACCCAGTACTTC

j_gene: TRBJ2-7
v_gene: TRBV6-5
abundance: NA
d_gene: TRBD2
len: 13
CDR3aa: CASNSGNTYEQYF
CDR3nt: TGTGCCAGTAACAGCGGGAACACCTACGAGCAGTACTTC

j_gene: TRBJ2-1
v_gene: TRBV9
abundance: NA
d_gene: TRBD2
len: 16
CDR3aa: CASSEGPSGGALEQFF
CDR3nt: TGTGCCAGCAGTGAGGGGCCTAGCGGGGGGGCCCTTGAGCAGTTCTTC

j_gene: TRBJ2-2
v_gene: TRBV29-1
abundance: NA
d_gene: NA
len: 13
CDR3aa: CSVLPRNTGELFF
CDR3nt: TGCAGCGTTCTACCAAGGAACACCGGGGAGCTGTTTTTT

j_gene: TRBJ2-7
v_gene: TRBV5-6
abundance: NA
d_gene: TRBD2
len: 15
CDR3aa: CASSLSGTRTYEQYF
CDR3nt: TGTGCCAGCAGCTTGAGCGGGACCCGAACCTACGAGCAGTACTTC

j_gene: TRBJ1-1
v_gene: TRBV10-2
abundance: NA
d_gene: TRBD1
len: 13
CDR3aa: CASLTGEGTEAFF
CDR3nt: TGCGCCAGCCTGACAGGGGAAGGCACTGAAGCTTTCTTT

j_gene: TRBJ1-1
v_gene: TRBV11-1
abundance: NA
d_gene: NA
len: 15
CDR3aa: CASSPPRDSGSEAFF
CDR3nt: TGTGCCAGCAGCCCCCCTAGGGACTCGGGCTCTGAAGCTTTCTTT

j_gene: TRBJ1-2
v_gene: TRBV25-1
abundance: NA
d_gene: NA
len: 14
CDR3aa: CASRVAEDNYGYTF
CDR3nt: TGTGCCAGCAGGGTGGCGGAGGATAACTATGGCTACACCTTC

j_gene: TRBJ1-1
v_gene: TRBV7-8
abundance: NA
d_gene: TRBD1
len: 15
CDR3aa: CASSSFDRVKTEAFF
CDR3nt: TGTGCCAGCAGCTCCTTTGACAGGGTTAAGACTGAAGCTTTCTTT

j_gene: TRBJ2-1
v_gene: TRBV10-2
abundance: once
d_gene: TRBD2
len: 16
CDR3aa: CASRGTSGIYSGEQFF
CDR3nt: TGCGCCAGCAGGGGGACTAGCGGCATCTACTCAGGGGAGCAGTTCTTC

j_gene: TRBJ1-1
v_gene: TRBV9
abundance: once
d_gene: NA
len: 15
CDR3aa: CASSVQQGLNTEAFF
CDR3nt: TGTGCCAGCAGCGTTCAGCAGGGGCTGAACACTGAAGCTTTCTTT

j_gene: TRBJ2-7
v_gene: TRBV19
abundance: NA
d_gene: TRBD2
len: 15
CDR3aa: CASSYGIAGSYEQYF
CDR3nt: TGTGCCAGTAGCTACGGGATAGCGGGGTCCTACGAGCAGTACTTC

j_gene: TRBJ2-5
v_gene: TRBV7-9
abundance: NA
d_gene: TRBD2
len: 15
CDR3aa: CASSRGLAGEETQYF
CDR3nt: TGTGCCAGCAGCCGGGGACTAGCGGGAGAGGAGACCCAGTACTTC

j_gene: TRBJ1-1
v_gene: TRBV6-6
abundance: once
d_gene: NA
len: 14
CDR3aa: CASSYPGSDTEAFF
CDR3nt: TGTGCCAGCAGTTACCCGGGATCGGACACTGAAGCTTTCTTT

j_gene: TRBJ2-1
v_gene: TRBV19
abundance: NA
d_gene: NA
len: 12
CDR3aa: CASSILDNEQFF
CDR3nt: TGTGCCAGTAGTATTTTAGACAATGAGCAGTTCTTC

j_gene: TRBJ2-5
v_gene: TRBV7-3
abundance: NA
d_gene: NA
len: 13
CDR3aa: CASSQSGKETQYF
CDR3nt: TGTGCCAGCAGTCAGTCGGGAAAAGAGACCCAGTACTTC

j_gene: TRBJ1-5
v_gene: TRBV27
abundance: NA
d_gene: TRBD1
len: 16
CDR3aa: CASSQTGTEINQPQHF
CDR3nt: TGTGCCAGCAGCCAAACCGGGACAGAGATCAATCAGCCCCAGCATTTT

j_gene: TRBJ1-5
v_gene: TRBV4-1
abundance: once
d_gene: TRBD1
len: 15
CDR3aa: CASSQPGQHNQPQHF
CDR3nt: TGCGCCAGCAGCCAGCCGGGACAGCACAATCAGCCCCAGCATTTT

j_gene: TRBJ2-1
v_gene: TRBV29-1
abundance: NA
d_gene: TRBD2
len: 14
CDR3aa: CSVARLADPNEQFF
CDR3nt: TGCAGCGTTGCCCGACTAGCGGATCCTAATGAGCAGTTCTTC

j_gene: TRBJ1-5
v_gene: TRBV28
abundance: NA
d_gene: NA
len: 22
CDR3aa: CASSKYFQKGAAGNYRHQPQHF
CDR3nt: TGTGCCAGCAGTAAATACTTTCAGAAAGGGGCCGCTGGCAACTATCGGCATCAGCCCCAGCATTTT

j_gene: TRBJ2-5
v_gene: TRBV4-2
abundance: once
d_gene: NA
len: 13
CDR3aa: CASSRGDQETQYF
CDR3nt: TGTGCCAGCAGCCGGGGAGACCAAGAGACCCAGTACTTC

j_gene: TRBJ2-5
v_gene: TRBV11-3
abundance: NA
d_gene: NA
len: 13
CDR3aa: CASSLSRGETQYF
CDR3nt: TGTGCCAGCAGCTTATCTCGCGGGGAGACCCAGTACTTC

j_gene: TRBJ1-2
v_gene: TRBV6-1
abundance: NA
d_gene: NA
len: 17
CDR3aa: CASSEGTGQFWAYGYTF
CDR3nt: TGTGCCAGCAGTGAAGGTACAGGGCAGTTCTGGGCCTATGGCTACACCTTC

j_gene: TRBJ1-1
v_gene: TRBV6-1
abundance: few
d_gene: NA
len: 13
CDR3aa: CASSEGLNTEAFF
CDR3nt: TGTGCCAGCAGTGAAGGGCTGAACACTGAAGCTTTCTTT

j_gene: TRBJ2-7
v_gene: TRBV29-1
abundance: NA
d_gene: NA
len: 14
CDR3aa: CSVGQLGNSYEQYF
CDR3nt: TGCAGCGTTGGTCAGTTGGGCAACTCCTACGAGCAGTACTTC

j_gene: TRBJ1-3
v_gene: TRBV5-1
abundance: NA
d_gene: TRBD1
len: 15
CDR3aa: CASSRGQLSGNTIYF
CDR3nt: TGCGCCAGCAGCAGGGGACAGCTCTCTGGAAACACCATATATTTT

j_gene: TRBJ1-2
v_gene: TRBV6-5
abundance: NA
d_gene: TRBD1
len: 15
CDR3aa: CASRTGQGMYYGYTF
CDR3nt: TGTGCCAGCAGAACGGGACAGGGAATGTACTATGGCTACACCTTC

j_gene: TRBJ2-3
v_gene: TRBV7-7
abundance: NA
d_gene: NA
len: 13
CDR3aa: CASSSLRTDTQYF
CDR3nt: TGTGCCAGCAGCTCCCTTAGAACAGATACGCAGTATTTT

j_gene: TRBJ2-3
v_gene: TRBV9
abundance: NA
d_gene: TRBD2
len: 16
CDR3aa: CASSPRLAGGPDTQYF
CDR3nt: TGTGCCAGCAGCCCGCGACTAGCGGGAGGGCCAGATACGCAGTATTTT

j_gene: TRBJ2-3
v_gene: TRBV19
abundance: once
d_gene: NA
len: 15
CDR3aa: CASSMGAGRGDTQYF
CDR3nt: TGTGCCAGTAGTATGGGAGCAGGCAGGGGAGATACGCAGTATTTT

j_gene: TRBJ2-3
v_gene: TRBV15
abundance: NA
d_gene: NA
len: 12
CDR3aa: CATSRSIDTQYF
CDR3nt: TGTGCCACCAGCAGGAGCATAGATACGCAGTATTTT

j_gene: TRBJ2-2
v_gene: TRBV9
abundance: NA
d_gene: NA
len: 14
CDR3aa: CASSPGLNTGELFF
CDR3nt: TGTGCCAGCAGCCCAGGCCTGAACACCGGGGAGCTGTTTTTT

j_gene: TRBJ2-3
v_gene: TRBV5-4
abundance: NA
d_gene: NA
len: 14
CDR3aa: CASCAAGQPDTQYF
CDR3nt: TGTGCCAGCTGCGCAGCGGGCCAGCCAGATACGCAGTATTTT

j_gene: TRBJ2-1
v_gene: TRBV15
abundance: once
d_gene: NA
len: 18
CDR3aa: CATSRDHLRDLPYNEQFF
CDR3nt: TGTGCCACCAGCAGAGATCATTTACGGGACTTACCCTACAATGAGCAGTTCTTC

j_gene: TRBJ2-7
v_gene: TRBV11-2
abundance: NA
d_gene: NA
len: 13
CDR3aa: CASSLVQGYEQYF
CDR3nt: TGTGCCAGCAGCTTAGTACAGGGTTACGAGCAGTACTTC

j_gene: TRBJ2-1
v_gene: TRBV19
abundance: NA
d_gene: TRBD1
len: 16
CDR3aa: CASSISPGQGENEQFF
CDR3nt: TGTGCCAGTAGTATCAGTCCCGGACAGGGGGAGAATGAGCAGTTCTTC

j_gene: TRBJ1-5
v_gene: TRBV7-8
abundance: NA
d_gene: NA
len: 13
CDR3aa: CARAERFNQPQHF
CDR3nt: TGTGCCAGAGCAGAGAGGTTCAATCAGCCCCAGCATTTT

j_gene: TRBJ1-3
v_gene: TRBV2
abundance: NA
d_gene: NA
len: 14
CDR3aa: CASSESWLVDTIYF
CDR3nt: TGTGCCAGCAGTGAATCTTGGCTCGTCGACACCATATATTTT

j_gene: TRBJ1-5
v_gene: TRBV7-9
abundance: NA
d_gene: TRBD1
len: 17
CDR3aa: CASSLEGQGVSNQPQHF
CDR3nt: TGTGCCAGCAGCTTAGAGGGGCAGGGGGTTAGCAATCAGCCCCAGCATTTT

j_gene: TRBJ1-6
v_gene: TRBV7-3
abundance: NA
d_gene: NA
len: 15
CDR3aa: CASSFTGTWESPLHF
CDR3nt: TGTGCCAGCAGCTTTACCGGGACATGGGAATCACCCCTCCACTTT